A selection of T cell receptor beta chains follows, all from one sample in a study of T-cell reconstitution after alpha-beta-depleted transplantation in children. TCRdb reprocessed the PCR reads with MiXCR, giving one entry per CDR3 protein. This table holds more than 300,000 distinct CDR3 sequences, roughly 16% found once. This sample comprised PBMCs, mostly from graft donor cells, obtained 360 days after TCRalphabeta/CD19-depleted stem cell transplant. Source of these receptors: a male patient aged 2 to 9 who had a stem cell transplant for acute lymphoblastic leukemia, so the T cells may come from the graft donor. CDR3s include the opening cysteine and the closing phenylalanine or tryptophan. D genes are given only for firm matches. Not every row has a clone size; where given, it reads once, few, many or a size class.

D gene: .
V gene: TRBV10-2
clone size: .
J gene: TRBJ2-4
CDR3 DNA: TGCGCCAGCAGTGAGTCGAGGCGACTCTTGGAGTACTTC
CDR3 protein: CASSESRRLLEYF

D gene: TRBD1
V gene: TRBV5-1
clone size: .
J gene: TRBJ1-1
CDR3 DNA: TGCGCCAGCAGCTTGCCGGGACAGGGTATTATAATGAACACTGAAGCTTTCTTT
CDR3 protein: CASSLPGQGIIMNTEAFF

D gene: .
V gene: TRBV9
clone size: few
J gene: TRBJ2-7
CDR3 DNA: TGTGCCAGCAGCGTAGATGATAATCCCTCGGAGCAGTACTTC
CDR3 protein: CASSVDDNPSEQYF

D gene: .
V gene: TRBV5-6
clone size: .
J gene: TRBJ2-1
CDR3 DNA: TGTGCCAGCAGCTTGCGTAAATACTCCTCCTACAATGAGCAGTTCTTC
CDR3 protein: CASSLRKYSSYNEQFF

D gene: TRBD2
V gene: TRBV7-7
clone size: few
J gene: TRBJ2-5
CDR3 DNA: TGTGCTAGCAGCTTAGCGGGGGTCTTGGAGACCCAGTACTTC
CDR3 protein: CASSLAGVLETQYF

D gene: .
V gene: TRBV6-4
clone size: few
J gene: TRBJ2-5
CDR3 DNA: TGTGCCAGCAGTGGACTCTTCCAAGAGACCCAGTACTTC
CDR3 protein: CASSGLFQETQYF

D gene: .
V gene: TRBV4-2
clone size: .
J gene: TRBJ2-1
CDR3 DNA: TGTGCCAGCAGCCAAGTTATGAGCCGAACCCGGCCGCAGTTCTTC
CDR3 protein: CASSQVMSRTRPQFF

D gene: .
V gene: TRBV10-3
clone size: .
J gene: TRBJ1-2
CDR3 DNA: TGTGCCTCAGGGGCTCCCCTCTATGGCTACACCTTC
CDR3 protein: CASGAPLYGYTF

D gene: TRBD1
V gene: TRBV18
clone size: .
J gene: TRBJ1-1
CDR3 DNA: TGTGCCAGCTCACCGGGACAGCAAATGAACACTGAAGCTTTCTTT
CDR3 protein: CASSPGQQMNTEAFF

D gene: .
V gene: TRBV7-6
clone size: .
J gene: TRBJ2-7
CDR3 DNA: TGTGCCAGCAGCTTAGCGCCACCCTACGAGCAGTACTTC
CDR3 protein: CASSLAPPYEQYF

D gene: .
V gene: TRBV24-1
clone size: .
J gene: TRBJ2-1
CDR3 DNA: TGTGCCACCAGTGATTTGCAGCTAGGCCCCGGGGATGAGCAGTTCTTC
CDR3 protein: CATSDLQLGPGDEQFF